One TCR beta chain is described in this entry. The target antigen is unknown. The ends were cut back, 3 bases at V and 4 bases at J, with 12 bases in the middle. Looked up from germline, CDR1 is SGHTA and CDR2 is FQGNSA. CDR3 length equals 14 residues. This record belongs to a study of cytomegalovirus exposure and HLA in healthy donors. Study results and limitations: Presence/absence analyses assumed roughly uniform sequencing depth across donors. As a later analysis revealed, the rate of TCR association differed by HLA locus, with DRB1 most and HLA-C fewest.

The study ran its PCR with 60 Vbeta and 13 Jbeta primers. Here immunoSEQ multiplex PCR was the method, and the copy in TCRdb shows in-frame clones only, minus some. Among tens of thousands of clones listed, around 72% were seen once. Unrecorded immune exposure was likely among donors, who were nominally healthy when sampled. The chain is built from TRBV7-2 and TRBJ2-5; unclear D gene. The source is a woman in her forties or fifties in good health and CMV-seropositive. Sequenced sample: PBMCs. This CDR3 is CASSFVGGRETQYF. CDR3 DNA sequence: TGTGCCAGCAGCTTTGTTGGCGGTAGAGAGACCCAGTACTTC.